This entry features one TCR beta chain sequence. These data belong to a study of blood T cell repertoires in COVID-19. Across the study: COVID-19 samples, acute and convalescent, were from the United States, Italy and Spain. Sample material is recorded as cDNA or gDNA derived from T cells, B-cell-depleted T cells, or PBMCs.

With 0 bases removed from V and 2 bases from J, the gap between germline ends came to 10 bases. The CDR3 length is 16 residues. CDR1 MGHRA and CDR2 YSYEKL come from the germline V gene. Original processing methods: Amplification of reference gene primers was used by the study to estimate nucleated cell counts. Method: immunoSEQ multiplex PCR; TCRdb's copy keeps in-frame clones and lacks some. V, J and clone size derive from that table, while D and trimming were established from the DNA sequence. This table holds 300,000 to 400,000 clones, about 90% found once. The receptor was derived from a woman aged 18-29 years who had recovered from COVID-19. The chain has TRBV4-1 and TRBJ2-2, with a weak D call TRBD1 (5 bases). Sequences were obtained from peripheral blood. The CDR3 DNA reads TGCGCCAGCAGCCAAGACCTCGACAGAAACACCGGGGAGCTGTTTTTT. This sequence encodes CASSQDLDRNTGELFF.